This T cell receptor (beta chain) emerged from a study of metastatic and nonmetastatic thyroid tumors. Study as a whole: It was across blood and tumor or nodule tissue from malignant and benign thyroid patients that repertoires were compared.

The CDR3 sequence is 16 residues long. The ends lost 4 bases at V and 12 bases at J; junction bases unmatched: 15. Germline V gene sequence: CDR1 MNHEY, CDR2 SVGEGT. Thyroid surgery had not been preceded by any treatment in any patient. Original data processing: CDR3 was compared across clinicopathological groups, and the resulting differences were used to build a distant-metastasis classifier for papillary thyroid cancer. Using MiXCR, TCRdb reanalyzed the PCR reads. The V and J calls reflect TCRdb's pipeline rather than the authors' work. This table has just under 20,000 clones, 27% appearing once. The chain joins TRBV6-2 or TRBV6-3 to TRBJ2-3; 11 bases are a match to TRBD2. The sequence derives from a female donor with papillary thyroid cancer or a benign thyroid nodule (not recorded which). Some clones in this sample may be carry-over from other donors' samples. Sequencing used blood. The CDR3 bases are TGTGCCAGCAGTTTGGGACTAGCGGTCTCATCGGGGTCACAGTATTTT. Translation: CASSLGLAVSSGSQYF.